This TCR beta chain was sequenced during a study of cytomegalovirus exposure and HLA in healthy donors. PCR primers comprised 60 Vbeta and 13 Jbeta primers. Sequencing was performed with immunoSEQ multiplex PCR; in TCRdb, only in-frame clones are kept and a portion is missing. Among around 25,000 clones listed, approximately 75% were seen once. The length of the CDR3 is 20 residues. Per germline, CDR1 LGHNA and CDR2 YNFKEQ. J was trimmed by 3 bases and V by 0 bases; bases with no gene match: 11. This clone was observed a handful of times. Its antigen is not known. Findings and caveats of the study: Altogether, 164 TCR beta chains were recorded as cytomegalovirus-associated.

Sequenced sample: PBMCs. This sequence was found in a male donor in good health and CMV-seronegative. The J gene is TRBJ2-3, the V gene TRBV4-2; 14 bases line up with TRBD2. The CDR3 region is CASSQDGLAGGLFGTDTQYF. DNA of the CDR3: TGTGCCAGCAGCCAAGACGGACTAGCGGGGGGTCTCTTCGGGACAGATACGCAGTATTTT.